A single sample gave rise to the 8 T cell receptor beta chains below, sequenced in a study of blood T cell repertoires in COVID-19. TCRdb's copy holds only in-frame clones and misses some; the assay was immunoSEQ multiplex PCR. The sample contains 86,000 or so clones, 90% to 95% of which appear only once. Sample: peripheral blood. These receptors came from a human donor with active COVID-19. The donor label of this sample is uncertain.

V and J are TRBV13 and TRBJ2-5; possible D gene TRBD2, 5 bases. This CDR3 has 16 amino acids. Trimming pared 5 bases from V and 0 bases from J, leaving 16 bases between. Germline V gene lookup returns CDR1 PRHDT and CDR2 FYEKMQ (reference sequence). The CDR3 region is CASSPDLPKNQETQYF. The CDR3 bases are TGTGCCAGCAGCCCGGACTTACCGAAAAACCAAGAGACCCAGTACTTC.

This chain links TRBV9 with TRBJ2-2; D is possibly TRBD2 (7 bases). The germline V gene has CDR1 SGDLS and CDR2 YYNGEE. The CDR3 length is 18 residues. Trimming cost V 3 bases and J 0 bases, with 18 bases left between them. In nucleotides, the CDR3 is TGTGCCAGCAGCGCTACAGGGACTATAAACGCGAACACCGGGGAGCTGTTTTTT. This translates into CASSATGTINANTGELFF.

V and J are TRBV2 and TRBJ2-3; D not resolved. Deletions cut 6 bases from V and 1 base from J, with 8 bases between. Germline V CDR1 and CDR2: SNHLY, FYNNEI. The length of the CDR3 is 13 residues. The CDR3 nucleotides are TGTGCCAGCAGGTTAAGCGGCACAGATACGCAGTATTTT. The encoded protein is CASRLSGTDTQYF.

This sequence joins TRBV19 and TRBJ2-7, with 10 positions matching TRBD1. The CDR3 totals 15 residues. Germline values: CDR1 LNHDA, CDR2 SQIVND (reference sequence). The trim removed 4 bases at V and 5 bases at J, leaving 8 bases unmatched. This CDR3 is CASSNPGQGPHEQYF. The CDR3, as DNA: TGTGCCAGTAGTAACCCGGGACAGGGGCCCCACGAGCAGTACTTC.

With regard to this clone: Other DNA variants within this sample encode the same CDR3. The chain has TRBV19 and TRBJ2-3; 7 positions agree with TRBD2. CDR1 is LNHDA, CDR2 SQIVND, per germline (reference sequence). V shed 6 bases, J shed 1 base, and the junction held 1 base outside the gene matches. The CDR3 is 13 amino acids. The CDR3 DNA reads TGTGCCAGTAGGGCGGGGGGCACAGATACGCAGTATTTT. Protein product: CASRAGGTDTQYF. The full variable domain, in which reference TRBV19 and TRBJ2-3 provide the parts outside the CDR3, is DGGITQSPKYLFRKEGQNVTLSCEQNLNHDAMYWYRQDPGQGLRLIYYSQIVNDFQKGDIAEGYSVSREKKESFPLTVTSAQKNPTAFYLCASRAGGTDTQYFGPGTRLTVL.

This chain joins TRBV19 and TRBJ2-7, with TRBD2 matching over 9 bases. The CDR3 contains 13 residues. CDR1 and CDR2 (germline): LNHDA, SQIVND (reference sequence). J gave up 4 bases and V 10 bases, and 8 bases lay outside the gene matches. This CDR3 reads CATLAGVGYEQYF. CDR3 DNA sequence: TGTGCCACCTTAGCGGGAGTTGGGTACGAGCAGTACTTC.

The genes are TRBV19 and TRBJ2-1; the D gene is possibly TRBD1 (6 bases). Germline CDR1 LNHDA, CDR2 SQIVND (reference sequence). V dropped 3 bases and J dropped 3 bases, with 9 bases sitting between them. This CDR3 spans 14 amino acids. CDR3: CASSIRGRYNEQFF. The DNA of the CDR3 is TGTGCCAGTAGTATCAGGGGTCGCTACAATGAGCAGTTCTTC.

In DNA form, the CDR3 reads TGTGCCAGCAGCACGATGTACAGGGTACCCCGAGGCGAGCAGTACTTC. Translation: CASSTMYRVPRGEQYF. The chain uses TRBV7-6 and TRBJ2-7, with D possibly TRBD1 on 6 matching bases. Trimming took off 5 bases at V and 6 bases at J, with 23 bases between the two ends. The germline CDR1 and CDR2 sequences are SGHVS and FNYEAQ. This CDR3 contains 16 residues.